The entry below describes one T cell receptor beta chain. The source of the sample is a study of cytomegalovirus exposure and HLA in healthy donors. PCR used 60 Vbeta primers and 13 Jbeta primers. Produced via immunoSEQ multiplex PCR; TCRdb's table is partial and in-frame only. The sample has about 170,000 clones; roughly 80% are singletons. Material for sequencing was PBMCs. The sequence came from a male donor in good health and CMV-seronegative.

DNA of the CDR3: TGTGCCAGCAGTTTAATGGGAGCCTACAATGAGCAGTTCTTC. This translates into CASSLMGAYNEQFF. The chain is built from TRBV27 and TRBJ2-1, with a possible D match to TRBD2 (5 bases). The V and J ends lost 2 bases and 2 bases respectively, with 7 bases between them. The germline V gene encodes CDR1 MNHEY and CDR2 SMNVEV (reference sequence). The CDR3 spans 14 residues.